The rows below give T cell receptor beta chains drawn from one sample of a study of blood T cell repertoires in COVID-19. This table comes from immunoSEQ multiplex PCR, and its TCRdb copy is limited to in-frame clones, with some not included. The sample carries approximately 83,000 clones, roughly 80% recorded once. Sequenced input: peripheral blood. These TCRs come from a man between 45 and 60 years old with acute or convalescent COVID-19. Each CDR3 is given with its conserved first and last residue. Only part of the rows carry a size: once, few, many, or a class if the clone is expanded.

CASSQGVGGGYGYTF | TRBJ1-2 | TRBV19 | .
CASSKRTSSGANVLTF | TRBJ2-6 | TRBV11-3 | .
CASSWQSGGRTDTQYF | TRBJ2-3 | TRBV6-6 | .
CASSFLWTGGMSYGYTF | TRBJ1-2 | TRBV7-9 | .
CASSLQGAAYNEQFF | TRBJ2-1 | TRBV28 | .
CASSYYNSYEQYF | TRBJ2-7 | TRBV6-2/TRBV6-3 | .
CAITRDRESNTEAFF | TRBJ1-1 | TRBV10-3 | once
CASSLAAQGADGYTF | TRBJ1-2 | TRBV7-9 | .
CASSYSHTGANVLTF | TRBJ2-6 | TRBV6-5 | .
CASSPPGLTTGELFF | TRBJ2-2 | TRBV18 | .
CASSQDWTGLYEQYF | TRBJ2-7 | TRBV3-1/TRBV3-2 | few
CASSNGWDSEAFF | TRBJ1-1 | TRBV18 | .
CASSPAPEAGELFF | TRBJ2-2 | TRBV5-1 | .
CASQQGVNSPLHF | TRBJ1-6 | TRBV6-5 | .
CASSVLAGPQETQYF | TRBJ2-5 | TRBV9 | .
CATGTGGGTGELFF | TRBJ2-2 | TRBV2 | .
CSVQGEGTAINSVLTF | TRBJ2-6 | TRBV29-1 | .
CASSYSSSGGFVQNF | TRBJ2-7 | TRBV6-5 | few
CAWSYGTSVNEQFF | TRBJ2-1 | TRBV30 | once
CASSQHRDGNTIYF | TRBJ1-3 | TRBV3-1/TRBV3-2 | .
CAWSVRTVQETQYF | TRBJ2-5 | TRBV30 | .
CASSLETGVPYEQYF | TRBJ2-7 | TRBV7-2 | many
CSFGDREAFF | TRBJ1-1 | TRBV29-1 | .
CAISPGLAGEPPTDTQYF | TRBJ2-3 | TRBV10-3 | .
CASSLFRGSGSEQYF | TRBJ2-7 | TRBV28 | .
CASSPGQEKTGELFF | TRBJ2-2 | TRBV5-1 | .
CASSPRGGWGGPNTGELFF | TRBJ2-2 | TRBV11-3 | .
CSVVGQGEDYGYTF | TRBJ1-2 | TRBV29-1 | .
CASSPGQYTGELFF | TRBJ2-2 | TRBV7-2 | few
CASSPPGAGNTIYF | TRBJ1-3 | TRBV18 | .
CASSPDTRSSPLHF | TRBJ1-6 | TRBV7-9 | .
CASSPPSGSYEQYF | TRBJ2-7 | TRBV4-1 | .
CASSVDSNSGNTIYF | TRBJ1-3 | TRBV2 | .
CASSKGEGARYGYTF | TRBJ1-2 | TRBV6-5 | .
CASTAGSSYNEQFF | TRBJ2-1 | TRBV10-1 | .
CASTWTSGSLGDTQYF | TRBJ2-3 | TRBV2 | .
CAIRIDRGPDGYTF | TRBJ1-2 | TRBV10-3 | .
CASTGIGTGHGLTDTQYF | TRBJ2-3 | TRBV19 | .
CASSPDRINQPQHF | TRBJ1-5 | TRBV18 | few
CATSRVGSNTEAFF | TRBJ1-1 | TRBV7-2 | many
CASSPDRGETQYF | TRBJ2-5 | TRBV11-3 | .
CASSQDHWQGGEKLFF | TRBJ1-4 | TRBV4-3 | .
CASSPQGGIGYTF | TRBJ1-2 | TRBV11-2 | .
CASSPPKAGASYNEQFF | TRBJ2-1 | TRBV18 | .
CASSLNVNRGNEKLFF | TRBJ1-4 | TRBV2 | .